This section outlines one T cell receptor beta chain sequence together with its context. The antigen remains unidentified. The libraries were made with immunoSEQ version 4 in survey mode. The assay was immunoSEQ multiplex PCR, and TCRdb's table has in-frame clones only and misses some. The table has 30,000 to 35,000 clones, roughly 80% seen once. These data belong to a study of persistence of HIV-infected CD4 T cells. On the study more broadly: Donors had been on suppressive ART for a median of 8 years.

The length of the CDR3 is 16 residues. V gave up 4 bases and J gave up 5 bases; unmatched junction bases: 10. Germline assignment: CDR1 SGHTS and CDR2 YDEGEE. An overlapping HIV-1 Gag peptide pool stimulated these cells at about 0.91 ug/peptide/mL. Memory cells lacking CD40L and CD69 with high CD45RO were sorted. These HIV-1-infected adults initiated suppressive ART in chronic infection. For around 17 hours, CD8-depleted PBMCs received anti-CD28/CD49d costimulation, a CD40-blocking antibody and enfuvirtide. This TCR derives from an adult woman with HIV who was CMV-seropositive. The sample was CD4+ T cells sorted from PBMCs after roughly 20-hour stimulation, taken from a patient who received antiretroviral therapy. The chain combines TRBV5-8 with TRBJ2-1; TRBD1 agrees at 9 bases. The chain's CDR3 is CASSHFRDREDNEQFF. CDR3 sequence (DNA): TGTGCCAGCAGCCATTTCAGGGACAGGGAGGACAATGAGCAGTTCTTC.